This is a list of T cell receptor beta chains from one sample in a study of blood T cell repertoires in COVID-19. Produced via immunoSEQ multiplex PCR; TCRdb's table is partial and in-frame only. The sample records 190,000 or so clones, around 85% being singletons. Sequencing was carried out using peripheral blood. The receptors derive from a man over 45 who had recovered from COVID-19. Each CDR3 is given with its conserved first and last residue. Each record gives: D gene, J gene, V gene, clone size, CDR3 DNA, CDR3 protein. A D gene is named only where the DNA matches it firmly. Only part of the rows carry a size: once, few, many, or a class if the clone is expanded.

D: NA; J: TRBJ2-1; V: TRBV21-1; size: NA; DNA: TGTGCCAGCAGCAAAAAACGAGTCCGCGAATACAATGAGCAGTTCTTC; CDR3: CASSKKRVREYNEQFF
D: NA; J: TRBJ2-7; V: TRBV2; size: NA; DNA: TGTGCCAGCATCCCGGAGAAGGAAGTCAGGCAGTACTTC; CDR3: CASIPEKEVRQYF
D: NA; J: TRBJ2-3; V: TRBV3-1/TRBV3-2; size: NA; DNA: TGTGCCAGCAGCCAAAACGATAAAGCAGGGCCAGAAGATACGCAGTATTTT; CDR3: CASSQNDKAGPEDTQYF
D: TRBD1; J: TRBJ1-1; V: TRBV5-5; size: NA; DNA: TGTGCCAGCAGCTTGTTGCGGACAGGGACGTCTTTCACTGAAGCTTTCTTT; CDR3: CASSLLRTGTSFTEAFF
D: NA; J: TRBJ1-2; V: TRBV5-6; size: NA; DNA: TGTGCCAGCAGCCCGGCTTATAGGAGAGCTAACTATGGCTACACCTTC; CDR3: CASSPAYRRANYGYTF
D: TRBD1; J: TRBJ2-1; V: TRBV9; size: NA; DNA: TGTGCCAGCAGCGTAGCTGGGGGACAGGGGGCTTATGAGCAGTTCTTC; CDR3: CASSVAGGQGAYEQFF
D: TRBD2; J: TRBJ2-7; V: TRBV29-1; size: NA; DNA: TGCAGCGCGGCTAGCGGGAGCTACGAGCAGTACTTC; CDR3: CSAASGSYEQYF
D: NA; J: TRBJ2-1; V: TRBV6-5; size: NA; DNA: TGTGCCAGCAGTTACTCGGCGGGAACCTACAATGAGCAGTTCTTC; CDR3: CASSYSAGTYNEQFF
D: NA; J: TRBJ2-1; V: TRBV7-6; size: NA; DNA: TGTGCCAGCAGCTTAAGGGCAGGGGTGAATTACAATGAGCAGTTCTTC; CDR3: CASSLRAGVNYNEQFF
D: NA; J: TRBJ2-7; V: TRBV20-1; size: NA; DNA: TGCAGCGCCCAACTCTCCTACGAGCAGTACTTC; CDR3: CSAQLSYEQYF
D: NA; J: TRBJ1-2; V: TRBV7-2; size: NA; DNA: TGTGCCAGCACCCCGACAGGAACTAACTATGGCTACACCTTC; CDR3: CASTPTGTNYGYTF
D: NA; J: TRBJ2-7; V: TRBV12-3/TRBV12-4; size: NA; DNA: TGTGCCAGCAGTTTTATGACTCACGAGCAGTACTTC; CDR3: CASSFMTHEQYF
D: NA; J: TRBJ1-2; V: TRBV4-1; size: NA; DNA: TGCGCCAGCAGCCTTTCACCACGGGACTATGGCTACACCTTC; CDR3: CASSLSPRDYGYTF
D: TRBD1; J: TRBJ1-1; V: TRBV27; size: once; DNA: TGTGCCAGCAGTTTCCATAGGCCCTTCGAGCAGGGGGTGAACACTGAAGCTTTCTTT; CDR3: CASSFHRPFEQGVNTEAFF
D: NA; J: TRBJ1-1; V: TRBV5-6; size: NA; DNA: TGTGCCAGCAGCTTTCGGCTGAGAGGCACTGAAGCTTTCTTT; CDR3: CASSFRLRGTEAFF
D: TRBD1; J: TRBJ2-2; V: TRBV24-1; size: NA; DNA: TGTGCCACCAGTGGATTCCGGGGACAGGGAAACACCGGGGAGCTGTTTTTT; CDR3: CATSGFRGQGNTGELFF
D: NA; J: TRBJ1-6; V: TRBV7-8; size: NA; DNA: TGTGCCAGCAGCTTAGTGTTCCAGTTCTCCTATAATTCACCCCTCCACTTT; CDR3: CASSLVFQFSYNSPLHF
D: TRBD1; J: TRBJ1-1; V: TRBV19; size: NA; DNA: TGTGCCAGTAGTCGACAGGGTGGCACTGAAGCTTTCTTT; CDR3: CASSRQGGTEAFF
D: TRBD2; J: TRBJ2-7; V: TRBV30; size: few; DNA: TGTGCCTGGAGTCTAACTCTGCGGGAGTCTTATTCCGAGCAGTACTTC; CDR3: CAWSLTLRESYSEQYF
D: NA; J: TRBJ2-6; V: TRBV27; size: few; DNA: TGTGCCAGCAGCTCCGGACGGGAAATATTCTCTGGGGCCAACGTCCTGACTTTC; CDR3: CASSSGREIFSGANVLTF
D: TRBD1; J: TRBJ1-6; V: TRBV5-1; size: NA; DNA: TGCGCCAGCAGCTTGGGACAGGGGGCTCATTCACCCCTCCACTTT; CDR3: CASSLGQGAHSPLHF
D: NA; J: TRBJ2-7; V: TRBV7-9; size: NA; DNA: TGTGCCAGCAGCTTTGACAGGTTCTCCTACGAGCAGTACTTC; CDR3: CASSFDRFSYEQYF
D: TRBD1; J: TRBJ1-4; V: TRBV7-8; size: NA; DNA: TGTGCCAGCAGCCCACAAACGGGACAGGGTAGAAGTGAAAAACTGTTTTTT; CDR3: CASSPQTGQGRSEKLFF
D: TRBD1; J: TRBJ1-5; V: TRBV19; size: NA; DNA: TGTGCCAGTAGGATACAGGGGGCTCTCAGCAATCAGCCCCAGCATTTT; CDR3: CASRIQGALSNQPQHF
D: TRBD1; J: TRBJ1-2; V: TRBV5-8; size: NA; DNA: TGTGCCAGCAACAGGGGGCGAAACTATGGCTACACCTTC; CDR3: CASNRGRNYGYTF
D: NA; J: TRBJ2-1; V: TRBV5-4; size: NA; DNA: TGTGCCAGCAGCTTGGGGCCGAACTACAATGAGCAGTTCTTC; CDR3: CASSLGPNYNEQFF
D: NA; J: TRBJ2-3; V: TRBV7-8; size: NA; DNA: TGTGCCAGCAGCCAAAAGTTCCGGGGAAGCACAGATACGCAGTATTTT; CDR3: CASSQKFRGSTDTQYF
D: NA; J: TRBJ1-3; V: TRBV10-3; size: NA; DNA: TGTGCCATCAGTGAACAAGGGGCCGGTGGAAACACCATATATTTT; CDR3: CAISEQGAGGNTIYF
D: NA; J: TRBJ1-2; V: TRBV3-1/TRBV3-2; size: NA; DNA: TGTGCCAGCAGCCAAGGTCTAGGACGGAGGAACTATGGCTACACCTTC; CDR3: CASSQGLGRRNYGYTF